This entry features one T cell receptor (beta chain) sequence. CDR1 and CDR2 from the germline V gene are LNHNV and YYDKDF (reference sequence). The CDR3 runs 13 residues. Trimming took 3 bases from V and 1 from J, leaving 6 bases between them. The sample belongs to a study of blood T cell repertoires in COVID-19. Data came from immunoSEQ multiplex PCR; TCRdb stores just in-frame clones and leaves some out. This sample has some 400,000 clones, with roughly 89% found just once. The sample was peripheral blood. The V call is TRBV15, the J call TRBJ1-1, with D unresolved. The sequence derives from a man aged 18 to 30 with active or convalescent COVID-19. The CDR3 DNA is TGTGCCACCAGCAGTGAGTGGAACACTGAAGCTTTCTTT. This codes for CATSSEWNTEAFF.